The source of this T cell receptor beta chain is a study of blood T cell repertoires in COVID-19. Profiled with immunoSEQ multiplex PCR; TCRdb holds only in-frame clones, not every one. The table has around 700,000 clones, 70% to 90% seen once; the top ten hold 0.2% to 0.3%. This TCR was sampled from a woman aged 18-29 years with acute or convalescent COVID-19. The sequenced sample consisted of peripheral blood.

The CDR3 here is CSVEPGFNQPQHF. CDR3 in DNA: TGCAGCGTTGAACCCGGGTTCAATCAGCCCCAGCATTTT. The V gene is TRBV29-1, the J gene TRBJ1-5, with unresolved D. The CDR3 runs to 13 residues. Germline CDR1 reads SQVTM; CDR2 reads ANQGSEA. V lost 2 bases and J 3 bases, leaving 8 bases between the germline ends.